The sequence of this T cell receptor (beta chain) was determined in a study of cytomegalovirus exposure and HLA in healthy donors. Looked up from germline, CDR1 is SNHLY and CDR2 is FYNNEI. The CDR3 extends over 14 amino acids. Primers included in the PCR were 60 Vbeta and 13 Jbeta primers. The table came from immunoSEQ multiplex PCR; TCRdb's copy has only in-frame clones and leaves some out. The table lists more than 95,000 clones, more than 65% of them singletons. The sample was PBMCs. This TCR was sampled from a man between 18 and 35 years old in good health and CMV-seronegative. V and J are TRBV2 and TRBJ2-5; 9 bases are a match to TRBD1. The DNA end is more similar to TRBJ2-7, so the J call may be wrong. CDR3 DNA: TGTGCCAGCAGTCATCGGGACAGGGACTACGAGCAGTACTTC. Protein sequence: CASSHRDRDYEQYF.